This T cell receptor (beta chain) originates from a study of shared clonotypes between healthy human individuals. The repertoire was sequenced with immunoSEQ multiplex PCR; TCRdb's copy has only in-frame clones and lacks some. The sample consists of a few million clones, approximately 92% of them appearing once. The TCR originated in a man between 18 and 29 years old in good health. The source material was naive CD4+ T cells sorted from blood. This sample's subset: CD45RA+ positively selected.

The CDR3 here is CASSQDEGPWNTIYF. CDR3 bases: TGCGCCAGCAGCCAAGATGAGGGGCCCTGGAACACCATATATTTT. The gene calls are TRBV4-3 and TRBJ1-3, with D perhaps TRBD1 (5 bases). Germline V gene lookup returns CDR1 LGHNA and CDR2 YSLEER. This CDR3 is 15 amino acids long. V dropped 0 bases and J dropped 7 bases, with 13 bases sitting between them.